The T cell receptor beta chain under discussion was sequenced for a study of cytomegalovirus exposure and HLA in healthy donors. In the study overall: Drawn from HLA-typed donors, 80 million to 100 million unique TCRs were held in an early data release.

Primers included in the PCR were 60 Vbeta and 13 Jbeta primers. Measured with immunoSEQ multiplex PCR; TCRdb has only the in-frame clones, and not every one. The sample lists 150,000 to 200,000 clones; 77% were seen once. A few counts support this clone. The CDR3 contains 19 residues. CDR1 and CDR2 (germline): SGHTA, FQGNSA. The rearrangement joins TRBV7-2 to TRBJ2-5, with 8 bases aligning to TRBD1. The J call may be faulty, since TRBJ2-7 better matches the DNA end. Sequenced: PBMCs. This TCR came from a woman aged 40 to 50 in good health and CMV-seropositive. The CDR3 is CASSPRVGRGQGGSYEQYF. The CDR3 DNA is TGTGCCAGCAGTCCGCGGGTGGGCAGGGGGCAAGGGGGCTCCTACGAGCAGTACTTC.